The rows below give T cell receptor beta chains drawn from one sample of a study of cytomegalovirus exposure and HLA in healthy donors. Sequencing was performed with immunoSEQ multiplex PCR; in TCRdb, only in-frame clones are kept and a portion is missing. This table has fewer than 140,000 clones, just over 70% appearing once. Sequenced input: PBMCs. The receptors shown here come from a boy aged 5-17 years in good health and CMV-seronegative. Each CDR3 is given with its conserved first and last residue. Expanded clones get a size class; other rows say once, few or many, or leave the size out.

size	J	V	length	CDR3
NA	TRBJ1-1	TRBV7-9	16	CASSSPGQGIGPEAFF
NA	TRBJ2-5	TRBV21-1	17	CASSGPGTSLTSETQYF
few	TRBJ1-4	TRBV28	16	CASSLGRGTTNEKLFF
NA	TRBJ2-5	TRBV18	15	CASSPFEGIGETQYF
NA	TRBJ1-2	TRBV27	14	CASSSVTGGWGYTF
NA	TRBJ2-7	TRBV18	15	CASSPPTGASYEQYF
NA	TRBJ2-7	TRBV27	14	CASSPRLEVYEQYF
NA	TRBJ2-3	TRBV7-2	13	CASSLRPGDTQYF
NA	TRBJ2-2	TRBV9	14	CASSAYRLTGELFF
NA	TRBJ2-1	TRBV5-4	16	CASTQKATGGVDEQFF
NA	TRBJ1-5	TRBV5-1	15	CASSLGASGNQPQHF
NA	TRBJ2-2	TRBV2	18	CASSEASYGTANTGELFF
NA	TRBJ2-5	TRBV18	15	CASSHDRPREETQYF
NA	TRBJ2-7	TRBV11-3	14	CASSSVASSYEQYF
NA	TRBJ2-1	TRBV18	14	CASSPTSAYNEQFF
NA	TRBJ2-2	TRBV5-1	15	CASSLSAGGTGELFF
NA	TRBJ2-7	TRBV27	15	CASSPLPGLAYEQYF
NA	NA	TRBV6-1	14	CAISRGIIPYEQYF
NA	TRBJ1-1	TRBV28	15	CASSLPTVMNTEAFF
NA	TRBJ2-3	TRBV10-3	17	CAISILLEGGVRYTQYF
NA	TRBJ2-2	TRBV2	17	CASSEVSEMRNTGELFF
NA	TRBJ1-6	TRBV5-1	15	CASRPGTAYNSPLHF
NA	TRBJ2-1	TRBV30	14	CAWSPPLRPDEQFF
few	TRBJ1-2	TRBV19	15	CASSMPRTGDYGYTF
few	TRBJ2-7	TRBV7-2	15	CASSFSGTGAYEQYF
few	TRBJ1-2	TRBV30	11	CAWSRSYGYTF
NA	TRBJ2-7	TRBV10-3	15	CAISRDNPTYYEQYF
once	TRBJ2-7	TRBV15	16	CATSTIDRYPSYEQYF
NA	TRBJ2-7	TRBV6-5	14	CASSYLAGDNEQYF
NA	TRBJ1-4	TRBV7-9	14	CASSFREMNEKLFF
once	TRBJ2-7	TRBV5-1	16	CASSPIWTGSSYEQYF
NA	TRBJ2-7	TRBV4-3	19	CASSQEPQSAGTGSYEQYF
few	TRBJ1-4	TRBV29-1	13	CSVAARQNEKLFF
NA	TRBJ1-6	TRBV7-2	15	CASSLQKFYNSPLHF
NA	TRBJ2-5	TRBV4-1	16	CASSQDYGLGWETQYF
once	TRBJ1-1	TRBV9	14	CASTSQGANTEAFF
NA	TRBJ1-2	TRBV6-1	16	CASSEAWYGQGYGYTF
NA	TRBJ2-1	TRBV25-1	11	CASSVQNEQFF
NA	TRBJ1-2	TRBV15	15	CATSRDYQGGYGYTF
NA	TRBJ2-3	TRBV4-1	14	CASSQVGDTDTQYF
NA	TRBJ2-6	TRBV7-9	14	CASFSLSGANVLTF
NA	TRBJ2-1	TRBV19	14	CASSIADSYNEQFF
NA	TRBJ2-2	TRBV6-5	15	CASSIDRVDTGELFF
once	TRBJ1-3	TRBV28	14	CASLKGSKGNTIYF
NA	TRBJ2-7	TRBV7-2	15	CASSRRLEAAYEQYF
NA	TRBJ2-5	TRBV5-4	12	CASSKTEETQYF
NA	TRBJ2-7	TRBV6-5	14	CASSVEGSSYEQYF
NA	TRBJ2-7	TRBV6-5	14	CASSLTARDYEQYF
NA	TRBJ1-3	TRBV19	14	CASSWVTTGNTIYF
once	TRBJ2-7	TRBV30	14	CAWSVYDFIDEQYF
NA	TRBJ2-3	TRBV13	16	CASSQNLPESTDTQYF
NA	TRBJ2-3	TRBV6-5	13	CASSYSRAPTQYF
NA	TRBJ2-7	TRBV10-1	13	CASSASGSYEQYF
NA	TRBJ1-1	TRBV5-1	14	CASSPGQGRTEAFF
NA	TRBJ2-5	TRBV5-4	16	CASSPGLRGGEETQYF
NA	TRBJ2-5	TRBV14	14	CASSQTTRGGTQYF
NA	TRBJ1-2	TRBV30	12	CAWSFRGAGYTF
NA	TRBJ1-4	TRBV25-1	14	CASSEGSGPGLLFF
NA	TRBJ1-4	TRBV16	15	CASTKGQASNEKLFF
NA	TRBJ1-2	TRBV7-9	17	CASSFEDRDNSNYGYTF